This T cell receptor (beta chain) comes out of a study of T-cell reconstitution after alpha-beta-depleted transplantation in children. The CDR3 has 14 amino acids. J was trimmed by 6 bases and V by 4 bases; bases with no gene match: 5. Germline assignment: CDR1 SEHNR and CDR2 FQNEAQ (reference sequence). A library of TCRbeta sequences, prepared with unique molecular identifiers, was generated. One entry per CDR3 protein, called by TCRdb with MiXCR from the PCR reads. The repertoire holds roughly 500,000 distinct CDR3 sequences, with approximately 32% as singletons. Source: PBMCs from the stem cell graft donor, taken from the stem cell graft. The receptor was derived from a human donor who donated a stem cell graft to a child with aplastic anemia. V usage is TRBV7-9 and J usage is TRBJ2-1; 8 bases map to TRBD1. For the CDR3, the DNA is TGTGCCAGCAGCTCGCTACAGGGGGTCAATGAGCAGTTCTTC. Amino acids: CASSSLQGVNEQFF.